This T cell receptor (beta chain) was found in a study of technical replicates of blood from a few donors. The repertoire was sequenced with immunoSEQ multiplex PCR; TCRdb's copy has only in-frame clones and lacks some. Of about 73,000 clones in the sample, roughly 93% were seen once. Per germline, CDR1 LNHDA and CDR2 SQIVND (reference sequence). The CDR3 runs to 13 residues. With 3 bases removed from V and 7 bases from J, the gap between germline ends came to 10 bases. The rearrangement joins TRBV19 to TRBJ1-5, with D possibly TRBD1 on 5 matching bases. This clonotype originated in a human donor in good health. The source material was T cells isolated from PBMCs. CDR3 region: CASSMEGRQPQHF. In DNA, the CDR3 is TGTGCCAGTAGTATGGAGGGGAGACAGCCCCAGCATTTT.